The rows below give T cell receptor beta chains drawn from one sample of a study of regulatory T cells in long-lasting Graves disease. Via MiXCR, TCRdb re-called the multiplex PCR reads, giving one row per CDR3 protein. Altogether some 440,000 distinct CDR3 sequences are present, less than 25% being singletons, with the ten largest covering under 9%. The sample consisted of peripheral blood mononuclear cells (PBMCs), taken when the disease was refractory, from a patient treated with antithyroid drugs. These receptors all stem from a female donor with Graves disease. Both conserved end residues are part of each CDR3. D genes are given only for firm matches. Size is omitted from some rows. Given values are once, few, many or a class for expanded clones.

d_gene	abundance	v_gene	j_gene	CDR3nt	CDR3aa
TRBD1	-	TRBV19	TRBJ1-5	TGTGCCAGTAGTATTTGGAATGGGACAGGTTTGCGCAATCAGCCCCAGCATTTT	CASSIWNGTGLRNQPQHF
-	many	TRBV6-1	TRBJ1-2	TGTGCCAGCAGGTGGGGACTGAGCTATGGCTACACCTTC	CASRWGLSYGYTF
TRBD2	few	TRBV7-2	TRBJ2-1	TGTGCCAGCAGCCGAACTACAAGCGGGAGCAATGAGCAGTTCTTC	CASSRTTSGSNEQFF
-	many	TRBV12-3/TRBV12-4	TRBJ2-7	TGTGCCAGCAGTTTGTTCATGGGGGAGCGGCGTTCCTACGAGCAGTACTTC	CASSLFMGERRSYEQYF
-	few	TRBV10-3	TRBJ2-7	TGTGCCATGGGGACCGCCAATCAGGAGGAGCAGTACTTC	CAMGTANQEEQYF
-	-	TRBV18	TRBJ2-7	TGTGCCAGCTCACCACCTATCCGGGAGAGCCACGAGCAGTACTTC	CASSPPIRESHEQYF
TRBD1	many	TRBV2	TRBJ2-2	TGTGCCAGCTCGGGTGGGCAGGGGGCAACCGGGGAGCTGTTTTTT	CASSGGQGATGELFF
TRBD1	-	TRBV28	TRBJ1-5	TGTGCCAGCAGTCGCAGGGGGCTGAGAAAAAGCAATCAGCCCCAGCATTTT	CASSRRGLRKSNQPQHF
-	many	TRBV28	TRBJ2-7	TGTGCCAGCAGGACTAGGGGCAGCTACGAGCAGTACTTC	CASRTRGSYEQYF
-	-	TRBV28	TRBJ2-1	TGTGCCAGCAGATATAGCGGAGAGAAAAACAATGAGCAGTTCTTC	CASRYSGEKNNEQFF
-	many	TRBV11-2	TRBJ2-4	TGTGCCAGCAGCTCGTCCGAAAGAGACATTCAGTACTTC	CASSSSERDIQYF
TRBD2	-	TRBV4-1	TRBJ2-7	TGCGCCAGCAGCCAAGTAGCGGGGGTTATGTACGAGCAGTACTTC	CASSQVAGVMYEQYF
TRBD1	few	TRBV18	TRBJ2-2	TGTGCCAGCTCACCCGGGACAGGGGTGACCACCGGGGAGCTGTTTTTT	CASSPGTGVTTGELFF
-	few	TRBV6-1	TRBJ1-2	TGTGCCAGCAATTTGATACCAGGAAGTTATGGCTACACCTTC	CASNLIPGSYGYTF
TRBD2	few	TRBV20-1	TRBJ2-7	TGCAGTGCAACCGGGACTAGTAATGTCTACGAGCAGTACTTC	CSATGTSNVYEQYF
TRBD1	few	TRBV30	TRBJ2-7	TGTGCCTGGAGATGGACAGGGGGCTTCAAGCAGTACTTC	CAWRWTGGFKQYF